These 3 T cell receptor beta chains originate from one sample sequenced in a study of Ad26.COV2.S vaccination and SARS-CoV-2 variants. Treatment in this sample: approximately 18 received Ad26.COV2.S at low or high dose, single or two shots; 5 received placebo; per-sample allocation not given. Following the first vaccine or placebo injection, samples were taken on day 63. Produced via immunoSEQ multiplex PCR; TCRdb's table is partial and in-frame only. The sample carries roughly 320,000 clones, roughly 84% recorded once. The sample consisted of peripheral blood, taken in a trial of Ad26.COV2.S vaccine versus placebo. The receptors originated from a person between 18 and 59 years old who received the Ad26.COV2.S COVID-19 vaccine or a placebo.

The chain uses TRBV2 and TRBJ1-2; D gene ambiguous. The V end was cut by 7 bases, the J end by 10 bases, with 22 bases between. The germline V gene encodes CDR1 SNHLY and CDR2 FYNNEI. The CDR3 is 14 amino acids. CDR3 sequence (DNA): TGTGCCAGCACCTTGGGCGAGAAGCCGGTCGCCTACACCTTC. Protein: CASTLGEKPVAYTF.

V usage is TRBV11-2 and J usage is TRBJ2-3; D not certain. The CDR3 has 14 amino acids. Germline loops: CDR1 SGHAT, CDR2 FQNNGV. V was shortened by 3 bases and J by 2 bases, with 9 bases between the two germline ends. The CDR3 nucleotides read TGTGCCAGCAGCTTGGCCCGAGCCACAGATACGCAGTATTTT. Its translation: CASSLARATDTQYF.

As concerns this clone: The sample has other DNA sequences that encode this CDR3 too. The rearrangement uses TRBV7-2 and TRBJ2-7, with 15 positions matching TRBD2. The V and J ends lost 4 bases and 4 bases, in that order; junction bases with no gene match: 2. This CDR3 has 15 amino acids. Germline V gene lookup returns CDR1 SGHTA and CDR2 FQGNSA. This CDR3 is CASSWGLAGGYEQYF. The CDR3 nucleotides read TGTGCCAGCAGCTGGGGACTAGCGGGGGGATACGAGCAGTACTTC.